Presented here are 32 T cell receptor beta chains from one specimen sequenced in a study of blood T cells in healthy people across ages. A sample-barcoded 5' primer and a J-beta primer mix were used in a second PCR of roughly 6 to 12 cycles. MiXCR, applied by TCRdb to the 5' RACE reads, yields one record per CDR3 protein. Seen here are about 1 million distinct CDR3 sequences, around 43% observed once, and the top ten hold 15% to 20%. Material for sequencing was blood. These receptors were taken from a woman aged 55-75 years in good health.

This clonotype was detected only a few times. The gene calls are TRBV3-1 and TRBJ2-7, with 12 bases that match TRBD2. V was clipped by 0 bases and J by 4 bases; unmatched bases: 4. The CDR3 covers 16 residues. Germline V CDR1 and CDR2: LGHDT, YNNKEL (reference sequence). The CDR3: CASSQDLTSGSYEQYF. The CDR3 DNA reads TGTGCCAGCAGCCAAGATTTGACTAGCGGGAGTTACGAGCAGTACTTC.

This clonotype appeared a few times. The rearrangement joins TRBV20-1 to TRBJ2-1; 12 positions match TRBD2. CDR3 length equals 17 residues. Germline V gene data show CDR1 as DFQATT and CDR2 as SNEGSKA (reference sequence). V shed 0 bases and J 3 bases; nucleotides not matched to a gene: 6. The CDR3 DNA is TGCAGTGCTAGAGATCCCCGACTAGCGGGAGTCTACAATGAGCAGTTCTTC. Translating it yields CSARDPRLAGVYNEQFF.

A few counts support this clonotype. The chain links TRBV5-1 to TRBJ2-7, with no clear D. Germline loops: CDR1 SGHRS, CDR2 YFSETQ. This CDR3 contains 15 residues. The V and J ends lost 6 bases and 1 base respectively, with 17 bases between them. The CDR3 region is CASNGAGPNSYEQYF. DNA for the CDR3: TGCGCCAGCAACGGAGCCGGACCAAATTCCTACGAGCAGTACTTC.

J is TRBJ2-7 and V is TRBV6-5; weak D call: TRBD2 (6 bases). The V gene lost 2 bases and the J gene lost 7 bases, with 15 bases spanning the gap. Germline V gene data show CDR1 as MNHEY and CDR2 as SVGAGI. The CDR3 spans 14 residues. CDR3 loop: CASSYPGGIGEQYF. The CDR3 DNA reads TGTGCCAGCAGTTACCCTGGGGGGATTGGAGAGCAGTACTTC.

This chain connects TRBV5-1 to TRBJ2-7, with a tentative D call TRBD1 (7 bases). The length of the CDR3 is 14 residues. V was trimmed by 4 bases and J by 4 bases, leaving 15 bases between them. Germline-derived CDR1 and CDR2 are SGHRS and YFSETQ. The CDR3 is CASSQAGQNYEQYF. The CDR3 region has the DNA TGCGCCAGCAGCCAGGCGGGACAGAATTACGAGCAGTACTTC.

This clonotype was detected ten times or more. The rearrangement uses TRBV12-3 or TRBV12-4 and TRBJ2-7; 8 bases are a match to TRBD1. The CDR3 length is 14 residues. Trimming at V came to 2 bases and at J to 2 bases, leaving 2 bases not matched to a gene. The CDR3 DNA reads as TGTGCCAGCAGTTTAACACAGGGGGCCTACGAGCAGTACTTC. Residues: CASSLTQGAYEQYF.

The chain has TRBV9 and TRBJ2-7, with D hard to call. V lost 0 bases to trimming and J lost 6 bases, with 7 bases between them. CDR3 size: 12 residues. The germline V gene has CDR1 SGDLS and CDR2 YYNGEE. The CDR3 DNA is TGTGCCAGCAGCGTAGCAATGAGCGAGCAGTACTTC. Translated: CASSVAMSEQYF.

V and J are TRBV6-6 and TRBJ2-7, with TRBD2 identical over 9 bases. Germline trimming cut 8 bases from V and 2 bases from J; bases unmatched to any gene: 13. The CDR3 sequence is 16 residues long. Germline V gene lookup returns CDR1 MNHNY and CDR2 SVGAGI (reference sequence). CDR3 region: CASVETAGGGTYEQYF. The CDR3 region has the DNA TGTGCCAGCGTTGAGACCGCGGGAGGGGGAACCTACGAGCAGTACTTC.

The CDR3 spells CATSAGRKSQETQYF. Here the CDR3 DNA reads TGTGCCACCAGTGCCGGGCGCAAGTCCCAAGAGACCCAGTACTTC. V gene TRBV24-1 combines with J gene TRBJ2-5; the D is unclear. CDR3 length equals 15 residues. The ends were cut back, 5 bases at V and 1 base at J, with 13 bases in the middle. The germline V gene has CDR1 KGHDR and CDR2 SFDVKD.

The chain carries TRBV7-9 and TRBJ2-1, with D possibly being TRBD2 (6 bases). Between the trimmed V and J ends, which lost 5 bases and 6 bases, there was a span of 14 bases. Germline CDR1 and CDR2: SEHNR and FQNEAQ (reference sequence). The CDR3 has 14 residues. CDR3 sequence reads: CASSPRIGGNEQFF. The CDR3 DNA sequence: TGTGCCAGCAGCCCCCGTATCGGGGGCAATGAGCAGTTCTTC.

As regards this clonotype: One junction end does not reproduce the germline sequence, and a read error may be involved. The V gene is TRBV5-6, the J gene TRBJ2-5; maybe TRBD1 (6 bases). Germline CDR1 SGHDT, CDR2 YYEEEE. The CDR3 loop spans 16 amino acids. Here the CDR3 reads CANSLALAGARETQYF. The CDR3 bases are TGTGCCAACAGCTTGGCCTTGGCAGGGGCTAGGGAGACCCAGTACTTC.

In this sample, this clonotype turned up a few times. The V gene is TRBV27, the J gene TRBJ2-3; a weak D match, TRBD1 (6 bases). The CDR3 runs 17 residues. V was cut by 1 base and J by 1 base, with 15 bases left in between. The germline V gene encodes CDR1 MNHEY and CDR2 SMNVEV (reference sequence). This CDR3 reads CASSLLTAAGGTDTQYF. The CDR3 DNA follows: TGTGCCAGCAGTTTATTGACTGCGGCAGGGGGCACAGATACGCAGTATTTT.

The chain recombines TRBV20-1 with TRBJ2-3; D is unresolved. Trimming cost V 4 bases and J 4 bases, with 6 bases left between them. Germline CDR1 DFQATT, CDR2 SNEGSKA (reference sequence). The CDR3 spans 11 residues. CDR3 residues: CSAKGSDTQYF. The CDR3 bases are TGCAGTGCTAAGGGATCAGATACGCAGTATTTT.

This clonotype appeared a few times. The chain recombines TRBV25-1 with TRBJ2-5; D possibly corresponds to TRBD2 (5 bases). Germline CDR1 is MGHDK and CDR2 is SYGVNS. V dropped 5 bases and J dropped 11 bases, with 15 bases sitting between them. The CDR3 runs to 12 residues. CDR3 coding DNA: TGTGCCAGCAGTTCTCTGAGGGATGAGCAGTACTTC. Residues: CASSSLRDEQYF.

This clonotype was detected only a few times. V is TRBV9 and J is TRBJ2-5; maybe TRBD1 (6 bases). CDR3 length: 14 amino acids. In germline, CDR1 is SGDLS, CDR2 YYNGEE. V lost 4 bases, J lost 0 bases, and 10 bases lay in between. The CDR3 nucleotides are TGTGCCAGCAGCTCTCAGGGGTACCAAGAGACCCAGTACTTC. Residues: CASSSQGYQETQYF. The full variable domain, with the rest looked up from reference TRBV9 and TRBJ2-5, is DSGVTQTPKHLITATGQRVTLRCSPRSGDLSVYWYQQSLDQGLQFLIQYYNGEERAKGNILERFSAQQFPDLHSELNLSSLELGDSALYFCASSSQGYQETQYFGPGTRLLVL.

The chain has TRBV15 and TRBJ2-1; a weak D match, TRBD2 (6 bases). V lost 3 bases and J 8 bases, leaving 17 bases between the germline ends. CDR1 is LNHNV and CDR2 is YYDKDF in the germline V gene (reference sequence). This CDR3 spans 15 amino acids. CDR3 sequence reads: CATSSSGLTTDEQFF. CDR3 bases: TGTGCCACCAGCAGTTCGGGACTCACGACCGATGAGCAGTTCTTC.

The sample holds one count of this clonotype. The V call is TRBV7-8, the J call TRBJ2-1; 9 nucleotides match TRBD2. The CDR3 totals 16 residues. The germline CDR1 and CDR2 sequences are SGHVS and FQNEAQ. The J segment lost 4 bases and the V segment lost 5 bases, leaving 9 bases of the junction unmatched. The CDR3, as DNA: TGTGCCAGCAGCATACTAGCGGGCCAGAAATACAATGAGCAGTTCTTC. The encoded protein is CASSILAGQKYNEQFF.

This clonotype was observed a handful of times. J is TRBJ2-4 and V is TRBV4-1; 9 nucleotides line up with TRBD2. The J call may be mistaken, given a closer DNA end match to TRBJ2-7. Germline values: CDR1 MGHRA, CDR2 YSYEKL. The CDR3 has 17 amino acids. CDR3: CASSQEPSGMIDYEQYF. CDR3 nucleotide sequence: TGCGCCAGCAGCCAAGAGCCTAGCGGGATGATTGACTACGAGCAGTACTTC.

In its sample, this clonotype was seen a few times. The CDR3 loop is CASSSGLAGGASTDTQYF. In DNA, the CDR3 is TGCGCCAGCAGCTCGGGACTAGCGGGGGGAGCAAGCACAGATACGCAGTATTTT. V gene TRBV5-1 combines with J gene TRBJ2-3, with 15 bases lining up with TRBD2. V was clipped by 3 bases and J by 0 bases; unmatched bases: 5. Germline assignment: CDR1 SGHRS and CDR2 YFSETQ. The CDR3 has 18 residues.

The V and J genes are TRBV7-2 and TRBJ2-5, with D possibly being TRBD2 (5 bases). The germline V gene encodes CDR1 SGHTA and CDR2 FQGNSA. V was shortened by 2 bases and J by 11 bases, with 18 bases between the two germline ends. CDR3 length equals 14 residues. The chain's CDR3 is CASSLLAFLNEQYF. The CDR3, as DNA: TGTGCCAGCAGCTTACTAGCCTTTTTGAATGAGCAGTACTTC.

This clonotype was counted a few times. The chain couples TRBV5-1 to TRBJ2-3; D is unclear. CDR1 and CDR2 from the germline V gene are SGHRS and YFSETQ. The CDR3 runs to 16 residues. The V and J ends lost 0 bases and 0 bases respectively, with 11 bases between them. CDR3 loop: CASSLVRQDSTDTQYF. Written as DNA, the CDR3 is TGCGCCAGCAGCTTGGTTCGGCAGGATAGCACAGATACGCAGTATTTT. Complete variable domain (other parts from reference TRBV5-1 and TRBJ2-3): KAGVTQTPRYLIKTRGQQVTLSCSPISGHRSVSWYQQTPGQGLQFLFEYFSETQRNKGNFPGRFSGRQFSNSRSEMNVSTLELGDSALYLCASSLVRQDSTDTQYFGPGTRLTVL.

This clonotype was seen more than once but under ten times. The genes are TRBV12-3 or TRBV12-4 and TRBJ2-7; perhaps TRBD2 as D (6 bases). This CDR3 has 13 amino acids. V was trimmed by 6 bases and J by 2 bases, leaving 11 bases between them. The CDR3 is CASSRTNAYEQYF. The CDR3 DNA reads as TGTGCCAGCAGCCGGACTAACGCCTACGAGCAGTACTTC.

This clonotype was observed a few times. The J gene is TRBJ2-1, the V gene TRBV11-1, with D uncertain. The V gene lost 5 bases and the J gene lost 4 bases, with 15 bases spanning the gap. The CDR3 runs to 15 residues. Germline V gene sequence: CDR1 SGHAT, CDR2 FQDESV (reference sequence). CDR3 residues: CASSPGVMGYNEQFF. CDR3 nucleotides: TGTGCCAGCAGCCCTGGAGTGATGGGGTACAATGAGCAGTTCTTC. Variable domain in full (rest from reference TRBV11-1 and TRBJ2-1): EAEVAQSPRYKITEKSQAVAFWCDPISGHATLYWYRQILGQGPELLVQFQDESVVDDSQLPKDRFSAERLKGVDSTLKIQPAELGDSAMYLCASSPGVMGYNEQFFGPGTRLTVL.

J is TRBJ2-5 and V is TRBV7-2, with a possible D match to TRBD1 (7 bases). This CDR3 contains 15 residues. Germline V CDR1 and CDR2: SGHTA, FQGNSA. Trimming removed 5 bases from V and 4 bases from J, with 17 bases in between. The CDR3 bases are TGTGCCAGCAGCCCCGGACAGGCGGGGAGAGAGACCCAGTACTTC. This gives the protein CASSPGQAGRETQYF. The variable domain in full, with the rest retrieved from reference TRBV7-2 and TRBJ2-5, is GAGVSQSPSNKVTEKGKDVELRCDPISGHTALYWYRQSLGQGLEFLIYFQGNSAPDKSGLPSDRFSAERTGGSVSTLTIQRTQQEDSAVYLCASSPGQAGRETQYFGPGTRLLVL.

This clonotype was seen many times. The gene calls are TRBV29-1 and TRBJ1-2; perhaps TRBD1 as D (5 bases). Between the trimmed V and J ends, which lost 1 base and 7 bases, there was a span of 7 bases. The CDR3 loop spans 11 amino acids. Germline V lookup: CDR1 SQVTM, CDR2 ANQGSEA. CDR3: CSVEAGAGYTF. Written as DNA, the CDR3 is TGCAGCGTTGAAGCCGGGGCTGGCTACACCTTC.

V and J are TRBV12-3 or TRBV12-4 and TRBJ2-2, with 7 bases lining up with TRBD2. J was trimmed by 7 bases and V by 3 bases; bases with no gene match: 11. The length of the CDR3 is 16 residues. The CDR3 DNA reads as TGTGCCAGCAGTTTGCCGGCGGGAGTCACCATCGGGGAGCTGTTTTTT. This gives the protein CASSLPAGVTIGELFF.

The genes are TRBV10-3 and TRBJ2-1, with a possible D match to TRBD2 (6 bases). This CDR3 comprises 11 residues. V lost 9 bases, J lost 8 bases, and 11 bases lay in between. Germline CDR1 and CDR2: ENHRY and SYGVKD. CDR3 loop: CAILAADEQFF. CDR3 bases: TGTGCCATATTAGCGGCAGATGAGCAGTTCTTC.

V usage is TRBV5-4 and J usage is TRBJ1-1; D not certain. The CDR3 is 12 amino acids. Trimming removed 2 bases from V and 1 base from J, with 3 bases in between. Germline CDR1 is SGHNT and CDR2 is YYREEE (reference sequence). The DNA for the CDR3 is TGTGCCAGCAGCTTTAAGAACACTGAAGCTTTCTTT. It codes for CASSFKNTEAFF.

With regard to this clonotype: A single base separates this from a much larger clone, so it may be a read error. The chain recombines TRBV29-1 with TRBJ2-1, with D perhaps matching TRBD2 (7 bases). The CDR3 length is 14 residues. The germline V gene encodes CDR1 SQVTM and CDR2 ANQGSEA. DNA of the CDR3: TGCAGCGTTGAGGAGGGGGGGATCGGTAATGAGCAGTTGTTC. It specifies CSVEEGGIGNEQLF.

The chain carries TRBV18 and TRBJ2-7; 12 bases line up with TRBD2. V was pared by 1 base and J by 7 bases, with 11 bases of the junction left unmatched. Germline values: CDR1 KGHSH, CDR2 LQKENI. The CDR3 consists of 17 residues. Written as DNA, the CDR3 is TGTGCCAGCTCACCACGGGCGACTAGCGGGAGAAGCGATGAGCAGTACTTC. Its translation is CASSPRATSGRSDEQYF.

The J gene is TRBJ2-7, the V gene TRBV12-3 or TRBV12-4; TRBD1 matches 8 bases. CDR3 size: 14 residues. With V trimmed by 6 bases and J by 3 bases, 7 bases remained unmatched. In DNA form, the CDR3 reads TGTGCCAGCAGAAGGGACAGGAGTATCTACGAGCAGTACTTC. Protein product: CASRRDRSIYEQYF.

This clonotype was detected only a few times. This sequence joins TRBV6-1 and TRBJ2-1; D is unclear. Looked up from germline, CDR1 is MNHNS and CDR2 is SASEGT. The CDR3 consists of 15 residues. V lost 3 bases and J lost 3, with 12 bases in between. The CDR3 DNA follows: TGTGCCAGCAGTGACCCCTACGGGTTCTACAATGAGCAGTTCTTC. The encoded protein is CASSDPYGFYNEQFF.